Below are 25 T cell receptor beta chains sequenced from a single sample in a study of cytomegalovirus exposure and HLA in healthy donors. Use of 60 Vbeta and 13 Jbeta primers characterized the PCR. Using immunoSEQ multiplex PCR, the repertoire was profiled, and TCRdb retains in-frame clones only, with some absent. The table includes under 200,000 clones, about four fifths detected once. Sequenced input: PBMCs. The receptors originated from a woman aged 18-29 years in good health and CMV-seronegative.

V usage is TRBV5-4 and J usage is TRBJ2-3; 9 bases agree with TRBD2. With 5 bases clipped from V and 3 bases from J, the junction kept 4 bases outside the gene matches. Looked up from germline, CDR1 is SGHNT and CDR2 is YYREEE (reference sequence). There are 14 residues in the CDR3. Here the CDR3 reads CASRSGLATDTQYF. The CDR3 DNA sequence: TGTGCCAGCAGGTCGGGACTAGCAACAGATACGCAGTATTTT. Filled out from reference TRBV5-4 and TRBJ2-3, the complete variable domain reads ETGVTQSPTHLIKTRGQQVTLRCSSQSGHNTVSWYQQALGQGPQFIFQYYREEENGRGNFPPRFSGLQFPNYSSELNVNALELDDSALYLCASRSGLATDTQYFGPGTRLTVL.

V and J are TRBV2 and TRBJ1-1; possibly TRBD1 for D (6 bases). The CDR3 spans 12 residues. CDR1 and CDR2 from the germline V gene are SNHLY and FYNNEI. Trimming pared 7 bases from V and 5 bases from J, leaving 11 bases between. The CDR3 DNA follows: TGTGCCAGCACAGGGGAAACGACTGAAGCTTTCTTT. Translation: CASTGETTEAFF.

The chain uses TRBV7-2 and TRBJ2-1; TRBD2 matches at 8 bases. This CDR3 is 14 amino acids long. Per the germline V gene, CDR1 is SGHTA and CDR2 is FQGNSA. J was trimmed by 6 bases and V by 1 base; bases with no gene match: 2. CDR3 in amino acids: CASSLDGGANEQFF. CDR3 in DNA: TGTGCCAGCAGCTTAGACGGGGGGGCCAATGAGCAGTTCTTC. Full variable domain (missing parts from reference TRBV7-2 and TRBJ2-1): GAGVSQSPSNKVTEKGKDVELRCDPISGHTALYWYRQSLGQGLEFLIYFQGNSAPDKSGLPSDRFSAERTGGSVSTLTIQRTQQEDSAVYLCASSLDGGANEQFFGPGTRLTVL.

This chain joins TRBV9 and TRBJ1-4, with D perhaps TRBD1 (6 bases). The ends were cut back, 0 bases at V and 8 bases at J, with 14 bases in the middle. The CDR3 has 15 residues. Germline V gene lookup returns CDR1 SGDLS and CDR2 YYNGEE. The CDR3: CASSVAVGAGEKLFF. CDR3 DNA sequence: TGTGCCAGCAGCGTAGCGGTGGGGGCTGGCGAAAAACTGTTTTTT.

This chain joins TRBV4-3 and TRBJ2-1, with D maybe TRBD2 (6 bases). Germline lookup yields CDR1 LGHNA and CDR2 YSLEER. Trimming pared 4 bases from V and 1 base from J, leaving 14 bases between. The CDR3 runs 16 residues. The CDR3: CASSRDFSGSYNEQFF. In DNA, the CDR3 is TGCGCCAGCAGCCGCGACTTTAGCGGTTCCTACAATGAGCAGTTCTTC.

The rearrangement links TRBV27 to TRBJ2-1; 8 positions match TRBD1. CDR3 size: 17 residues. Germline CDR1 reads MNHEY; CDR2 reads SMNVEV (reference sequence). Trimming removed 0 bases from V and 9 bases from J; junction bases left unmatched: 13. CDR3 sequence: CASSLSRGGQGSSEQFF. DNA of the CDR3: TGTGCCAGCAGTTTATCTAGGGGAGGACAGGGCAGCTCTGAGCAGTTCTTC.

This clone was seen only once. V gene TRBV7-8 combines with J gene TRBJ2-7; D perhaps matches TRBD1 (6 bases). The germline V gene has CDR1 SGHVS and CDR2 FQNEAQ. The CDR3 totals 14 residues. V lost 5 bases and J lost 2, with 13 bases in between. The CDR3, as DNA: TGTGCCAGCAGCCGCCAGACAGGCCCCTACGAGCAGTACGTC. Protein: CASSRQTGPYEQYV.

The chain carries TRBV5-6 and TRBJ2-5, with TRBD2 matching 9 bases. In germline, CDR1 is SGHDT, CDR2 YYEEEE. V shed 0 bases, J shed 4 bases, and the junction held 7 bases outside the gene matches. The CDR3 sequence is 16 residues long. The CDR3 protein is CASSLASGNMGETQYF. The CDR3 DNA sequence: TGTGCCAGCAGCTTGGCTAGCGGGAACATGGGAGAGACCCAGTACTTC.

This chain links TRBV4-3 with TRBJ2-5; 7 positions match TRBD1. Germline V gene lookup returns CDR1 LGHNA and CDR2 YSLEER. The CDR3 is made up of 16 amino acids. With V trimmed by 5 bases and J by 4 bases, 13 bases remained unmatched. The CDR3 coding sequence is TGCGCCAGCAGCGAAGTGCTTCAGGGGGTAGGAGAGACCCAGTACTTC. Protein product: CASSEVLQGVGETQYF.

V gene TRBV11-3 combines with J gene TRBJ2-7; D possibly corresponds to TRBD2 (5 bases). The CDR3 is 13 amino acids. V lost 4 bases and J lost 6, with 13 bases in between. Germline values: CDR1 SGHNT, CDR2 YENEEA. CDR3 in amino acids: CASSYSDSLEQYF. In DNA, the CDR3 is TGTGCCAGCAGCTACTCGGACTCTCTCGAGCAGTACTTC. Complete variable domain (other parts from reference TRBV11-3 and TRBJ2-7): EAGVVQSPRYKIIEKKQPVAFWCNPISGHNTLYWYLQNLGQGPELLIRYENEEAVDDSQLPKDRFSAERLKGVDSTLKIQPAELGDSAVYLCASSYSDSLEQYFGPGTRLTVT.

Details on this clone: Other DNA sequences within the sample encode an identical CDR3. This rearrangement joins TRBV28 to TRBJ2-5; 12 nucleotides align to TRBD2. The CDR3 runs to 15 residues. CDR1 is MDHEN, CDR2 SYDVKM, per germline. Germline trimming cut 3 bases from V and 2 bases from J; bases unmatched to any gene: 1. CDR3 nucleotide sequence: TGTGCCAGCAGTTTGACTAGCGGGGGTCAAGAGACCCAGTACTTC. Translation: CASSLTSGGQETQYF.

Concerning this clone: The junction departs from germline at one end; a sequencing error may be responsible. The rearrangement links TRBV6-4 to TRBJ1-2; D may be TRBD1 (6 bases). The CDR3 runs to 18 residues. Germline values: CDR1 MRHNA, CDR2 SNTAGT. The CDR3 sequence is CASSYSTTGKASSYGYTF. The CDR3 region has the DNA TGTGCCAGCAGTTACTCGACTACAGGGAAAGCCTCAAGCTATGGCTACACCTTC.

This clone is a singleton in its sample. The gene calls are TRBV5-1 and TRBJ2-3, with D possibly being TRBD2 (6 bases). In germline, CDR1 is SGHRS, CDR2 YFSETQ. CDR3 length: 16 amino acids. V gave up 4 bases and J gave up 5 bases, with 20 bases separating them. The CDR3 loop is CASSNPEGIRGDTQYF. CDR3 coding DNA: TGCGCCAGCAGCAACCCGGAGGGGATCCGGGGAGATACGCAGTATTTT.

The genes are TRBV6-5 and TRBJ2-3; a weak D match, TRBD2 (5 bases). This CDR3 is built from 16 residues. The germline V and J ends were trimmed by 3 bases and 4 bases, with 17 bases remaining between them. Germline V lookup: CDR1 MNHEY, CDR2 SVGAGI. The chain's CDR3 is CASSYGAVGRADTQYF. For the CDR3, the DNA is TGTGCCAGCAGTTATGGAGCGGTTGGGCGGGCAGATACGCAGTATTTT.

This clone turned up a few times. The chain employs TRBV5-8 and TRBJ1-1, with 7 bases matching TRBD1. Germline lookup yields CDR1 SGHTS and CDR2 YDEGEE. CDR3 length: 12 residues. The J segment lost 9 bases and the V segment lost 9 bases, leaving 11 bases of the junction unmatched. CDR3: CATGQVAGQAFF. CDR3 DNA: TGTGCCACAGGACAGGTGGCCGGCCAAGCTTTCTTT.

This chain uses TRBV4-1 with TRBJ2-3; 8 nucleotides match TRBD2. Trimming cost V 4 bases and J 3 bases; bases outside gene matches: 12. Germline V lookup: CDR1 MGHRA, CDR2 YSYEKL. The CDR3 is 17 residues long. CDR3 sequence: CASSPLSGGRATDTQYF. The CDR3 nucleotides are TGCGCCAGCAGCCCCTTATCGGGAGGGAGGGCGACAGATACGCAGTATTTT.

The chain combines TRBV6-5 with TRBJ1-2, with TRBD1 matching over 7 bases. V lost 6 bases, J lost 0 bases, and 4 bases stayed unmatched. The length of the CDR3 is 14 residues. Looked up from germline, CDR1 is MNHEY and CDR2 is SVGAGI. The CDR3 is CASRNRGSNYGYTF. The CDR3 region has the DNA TGTGCCAGCAGAAACAGGGGCTCTAACTATGGCTACACCTTC.

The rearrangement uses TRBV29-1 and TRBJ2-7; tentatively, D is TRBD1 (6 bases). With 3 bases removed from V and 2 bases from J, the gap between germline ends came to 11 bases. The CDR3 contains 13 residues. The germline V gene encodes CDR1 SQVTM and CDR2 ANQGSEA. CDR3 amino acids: CSVEAQGPYEQYF. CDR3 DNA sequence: TGCAGCGTTGAGGCCCAGGGGCCCTACGAGCAGTACTTC.

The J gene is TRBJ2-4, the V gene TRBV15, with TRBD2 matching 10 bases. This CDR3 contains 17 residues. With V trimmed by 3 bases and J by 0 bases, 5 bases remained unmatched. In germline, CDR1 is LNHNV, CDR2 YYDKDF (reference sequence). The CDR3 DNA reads TGTGCCACCAGCAGGGGGACTAGCGACATAGCCAAAAACATTCAGTACTTC. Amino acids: CATSRGTSDIAKNIQYF.

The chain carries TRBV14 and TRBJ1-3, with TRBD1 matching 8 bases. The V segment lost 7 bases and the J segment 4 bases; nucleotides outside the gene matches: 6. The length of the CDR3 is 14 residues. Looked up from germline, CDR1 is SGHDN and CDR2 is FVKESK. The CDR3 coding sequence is TGTGCCAGCAATCACAGGGGGGCCGGAAACACCATATATTTT. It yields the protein CASNHRGAGNTIYF.

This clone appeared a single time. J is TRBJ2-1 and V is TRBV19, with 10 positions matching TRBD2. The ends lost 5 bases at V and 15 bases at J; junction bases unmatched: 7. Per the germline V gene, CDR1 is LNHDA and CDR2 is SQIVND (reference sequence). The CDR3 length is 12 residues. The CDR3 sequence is CASSPGLAETFF. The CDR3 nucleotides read TGTGCCAGTAGTCCCGGACTAGCGGAAACGTTCTTC.

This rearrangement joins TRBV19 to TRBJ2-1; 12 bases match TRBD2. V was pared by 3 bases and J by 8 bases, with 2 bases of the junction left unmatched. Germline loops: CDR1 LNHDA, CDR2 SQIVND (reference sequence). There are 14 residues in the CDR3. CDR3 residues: CASSIRLAGDEQFF. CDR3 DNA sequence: TGTGCCAGTAGTATTAGACTAGCGGGAGATGAGCAGTTCTTC.

The CDR3 loop is CASSPGTGGGRGYNEKLFF. CDR3 sequence (DNA): TGTGCCAGCAGCCCCGGGACAGGGGGCGGACGGGGTTACAATGAAAAACTGTTTTTT. This chain joins TRBV5-5 and TRBJ1-4; TRBD1 matches 12 bases. The CDR3 totals 19 residues. V dropped 4 bases and J dropped 5; count of bases not matched to a gene: 15. CDR1 is SGHKS and CDR2 is YYEKEE in the germline V gene (reference sequence).

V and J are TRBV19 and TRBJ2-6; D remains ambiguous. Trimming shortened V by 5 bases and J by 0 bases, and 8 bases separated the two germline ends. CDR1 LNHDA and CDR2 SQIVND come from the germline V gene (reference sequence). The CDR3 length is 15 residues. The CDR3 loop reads CASSFLFSGANVLTF. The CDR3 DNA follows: TGTGCCAGTAGTTTCCTTTTCTCTGGGGCCAACGTCCTGACTTTC.

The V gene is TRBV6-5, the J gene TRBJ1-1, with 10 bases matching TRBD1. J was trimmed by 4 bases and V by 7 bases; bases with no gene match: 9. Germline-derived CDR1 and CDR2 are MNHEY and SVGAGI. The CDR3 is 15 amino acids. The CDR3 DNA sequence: TGTGCCAGCAATCACCCCGGGACAGGGGCCACTGAAGCTTTCTTT. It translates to CASNHPGTGATEAFF.